This paragraph covers one T cell receptor (beta chain) sequence. It lacks a known antigen. No quality values exist for individual bases; no much larger clone is one base distant. This sample is drawn from a study of shared clonotypes between healthy human individuals (dated by TCRdb to the early 2020s). With respect to the entire study: The cohort included a few men and a couple of women between 18 and 49 years of age. For each donor, three plates each were used for CD4 naive and CD4 memory, two plates were used for CD8 naive, and one plate was used for CD8 memory. To estimate repertoire size and how much clonotype sharing occurs between individuals, the study deeply sequenced the blood TCR repertoires of about five healthy adults. To increase sequencing depth and limit assay-specific biases, different laboratories used diverse techniques to prepare libraries and sequence TCR repertoires. Leukapheresis yielded between about 0.94 and 9 billion PBMCs per donor.

Using the deep immunoSEQ assay, TCR CDR3 regions were amplified from genomic DNA by multiplex PCR. Extracted genomic DNA from each cell subset was distributed evenly across all wells of several immunoSEQ 96-well plates, and each plate was treated as a replicate. For sorted subsets, 200 to 250 ng of genomic DNA, equivalent to roughly 33,000 T cell genomes, went into each replicate PCR. The purified libraries were quantified using a Qubit 3.0 fluorometer, sized with a Bioanalyzer 2100, and then quantified again using the KAPA Library Quantification kit. Every immunoSEQ 96-well plate was sequenced on a dedicated single-read 150-cycle Illumina NextSeq 550 flow cell. On the authors' methods: Because the immunoSEQ output included only junctional sequences and no quality scores, the filtering could not be the same as the filtering used for full-length reads. Sequences were annotated with PyIR, a Python wrapper for IgBLAST v1.9, using IMGT germline references to assign V/J genes and CDR3. Reads with weak V/J assignments (E-value above 1e-6), missing CDR3, stop codons, out-of-frame junctions, or ambiguous translated residues were removed. V3J clonotypes were defined by identical inferred V gene, J gene, and CDR3 amino acid sequence. To compute the percentage overlap between repertoires, the number of shared unique clonotypes was divided by the size of the smaller repertoire. Repertoire richness was assessed with RTK rarefaction, the Chao1 estimator, and Recon v2.1 estimates of unobserved clonotypes. Generation probabilities for all TCRbeta clonotypes obtained by the gDNA method from a handful of donors were computed using OLGA. TCRdb provides this immuneACCESS table in a form limited to in-frame rearrangements. Some clones are lacking; in checked studies, under half of them reflect an unresolved V gene, and why the rest are absent is not known. The V and J calls and clone size are taken from that table; D and trimming were inferred from the DNA. The sample yields roughly 720,000 clones; 90% were counted once. The ten largest account for less than 40% of the sample.

General study outcomes and caveats: Approximately 4.8% of naive CD4, around 3.6% of naive CD8, about 2.5% of memory CD4, and 0.4% of memory CD8 clonotypes were shared across several donors. Compared with non-shared clonotypes, the clonotypes found in all four sorted-subset donors had higher generation probabilities. Naive subsets generally had larger estimated clonotype richness than memory subsets. Incomplete sequencing was indicated by rarefaction of sorted-subset datasets, despite the large sequencing depth. Sampling was limited to blood, and TCR repertoires in tissue likely differ from TCR repertoires in blood. The genetic and exposure-history diversity represented was limited by the small number of donors. Pairwise subsampling led to the expectation that sequencing depth would affect the degree of clonotype sharing among donors.

Donors were healthy HIV-negative adults with no recently reported acute infections or vaccinations. Every donor was a Caucasian adult residing in Nashville, Tennessee, USA. CD8 memory samples combined magnetically selected CD45RO+ cells with CCR7-negative CD45RA+ effector memory (TemRA) cells. Blood was obtained by leukapheresis, after which PBMCs were separated by Ficoll-Histopaque density gradient centrifugation and cryopreserved in liquid nitrogen vapor phase. Analytical flow cytometry was used to check the purity and quantity of each magnetically sorted T cell population. Each sorted fraction had its genomic DNA isolated and then quantified by UV absorbance on a Nanodrop 2000c. The TCR was taken from a man aged 18 to 30 in good health. Some clones in this sample may be carry-over from other donors' samples. What was sequenced was memory CD8+ T cells from PBMCs. The cell subset or site label for this specimen denotes: CD45RO+ cells pooled with CCR7-negative TemRA cells.

The nucleotides read TGTGCCAGCAGTGTGGATAGGGGCTACAATGAGCAGTTCTTC. Its translation is CASSVDRGYNEQFF. Recombination joined TRBV27 with TRBJ2-1; D gene: possibly TRBD1, on 5 matching bases. V drops 5 bases and J drops 3 bases, leaving 11 bases in between. The CDR3 covers 14 residues, taking in both the cysteine and the phenylalanine. The entry retains the CDR3 DNA only, 42 bases that are in frame from base 1. Taken from the germline V gene (reference sequence), the CDR1 and CDR2 loops are MNHEY and SMNVEV.